Following are 27 T cell receptor beta chains from one sample sequenced in a study of OX40 agonist ivuxolimab in advanced cancers. This table comes from immunoSEQ multiplex PCR, and its TCRdb copy is limited to in-frame clones, with some not included. The table records 26,000 or so clones, 76% of them present only once. Sample: CD4+ or CD8+ T cells sorted from blood, taken in a trial of the OX40 agonist ivuxolimab. These receptors were obtained from an adult with an advanced solid tumor such as melanoma, head and neck, liver or kidney cancer.

J is TRBJ2-3 and V is TRBV19; perhaps TRBD2 as D (5 bases). The CDR3 loop spans 13 amino acids. The ends were cut back, 4 bases at V and 3 bases at J, with 8 bases in the middle. Looked up from germline, CDR1 is LNHDA and CDR2 is SQIVND (reference sequence). The CDR3 loop reads CASSSGQTDTQYF. The CDR3 DNA reads as TGTGCCAGTAGTAGCGGGCAAACAGATACGCAGTATTTT. The variable domain in full, with the rest retrieved from reference TRBV19 and TRBJ2-3, is DGGITQSPKYLFRKEGQNVTLSCEQNLNHDAMYWYRQDPGQGLRLIYYSQIVNDFQKGDIAEGYSVSREKKESFPLTVTSAQKNPTAFYLCASSSGQTDTQYFGPGTRLTVL.

This chain links TRBV5-1 with TRBJ2-7; TRBD1 is a possible D gene (6 bases). V gave up 4 bases and J gave up 1 base, with 24 bases separating them. Germline V gene data show CDR1 as SGHRS and CDR2 as YFSETQ. CDR3 length: 18 residues. The CDR3 sequence is CASSVGSSGHTISYEQYF. Here the CDR3 DNA reads TGCGCCAGCAGCGTAGGGAGCTCGGGACACACCATTTCCTACGAGCAGTACTTC.

Comments on this clone: Its ends do not fully match the called genes, so a read error is possible. The rearrangement uses TRBV19 and TRBJ2-1; D assignment may be TRBD1 or TRBD2 (5 bases each). Germline CDR1 reads LNHDA; CDR2 reads SQIVND (reference sequence). There are 12 residues in the CDR3. This chain's CDR3 is CASSADRDLLIF. DNA of the CDR3: TGTGCCAGTAGTGCCGACCGGGACCTCTTAATCTTC.

This chain connects TRBV2 to TRBJ2-6; no firm D call. Trimming removed 9 bases from V and 0 bases from J, with 6 bases in between. The CDR3 totals 13 residues. Looked up from germline, CDR1 is SNHLY and CDR2 is FYNNEI. Here the CDR3 reads CASHISGANVLTF. CDR3 DNA sequence: TGTGCCAGTCACATCTCTGGGGCCAACGTCCTGACTTTC.

The chain combines TRBV7-9 with TRBJ2-3; 9 nucleotides line up with TRBD1. The junction had 5 bases not matched to a gene; V was cut back by 5 bases and J by 5 bases. Germline V gene data show CDR1 as SEHNR and CDR2 as FQNEAQ (reference sequence). The CDR3 consists of 14 residues. In DNA form, the CDR3 reads TGTGCCAGCAGCCCCTGGACAGGGGAAGATACGCAGTATTTT. Translating it yields CASSPWTGEDTQYF. Filled out from reference TRBV7-9 and TRBJ2-3, the complete variable domain reads DTGVSQNPRHKITKRGQNVTFRCDPISEHNRLYWYRQTLGQGPEFLTYFQNEAQLEKSRLLSDRFSAERPKGSFSTLEIQRTEQGDSAMYLCASSPWTGEDTQYFGPGTRLTVL.

The chain employs TRBV7-6 and TRBJ2-7; tentatively, D is TRBD1 or TRBD2 (5 bases each). The CDR3 spans 14 residues. CDR1 is SGHVS, CDR2 FNYEAQ, per germline. The V end was cut by 1 base, the J end by 2 bases, with 9 bases between. The CDR3 loop reads CASSLDEGPYEQYF. Here the CDR3 DNA reads TGTGCCAGCAGCTTAGATGAGGGACCCTACGAGCAGTACTTC.

In its sample, this clone was seen once. This sequence joins TRBV6-5 and TRBJ2-1, with D tentatively TRBD1 (5 bases). Trimming removed 7 bases at V and 4 bases at J, with 14 bases between. The CDR3 runs 14 residues. Looked up from germline, CDR1 is MNHEY and CDR2 is SVGAGI. The CDR3 sequence: CASTAGQGYNEQFF. The CDR3 nucleotides are TGTGCCAGCACGGCAGGGCAGGGTTACAATGAGCAGTTCTTC.

This sequence joins TRBV7-2 and TRBJ1-3; 8 bases are shared with TRBD1. There are 16 residues in the CDR3. V dropped 5 bases and J dropped 4; count of bases not matched to a gene: 10. CDR1 is SGHTA and CDR2 is FQGNSA in the germline V gene. CDR3 protein: CASSPPRGTGGNTIYF. The CDR3 bases are TGTGCCAGCAGCCCCCCTAGGGGGACAGGCGGAAACACCATATATTTT.

This clone was detected a few times. This rearrangement joins TRBV6-5 to TRBJ2-1, with TRBD2 identical over 8 bases. Germline assignment: CDR1 MNHEY and CDR2 SVGAGI. The V gene end was trimmed by 6 bases and the J gene end by 10 bases; junction bases not matched to a gene: 8. The CDR3 extends over 13 amino acids. Here the CDR3 reads CASSLAGKHEQFF. The CDR3 bases are TGTGCCAGCAGCCTAGCGGGTAAACACGAGCAGTTCTTC.

This chain joins TRBV7-8 and TRBJ2-1; 14 bases match TRBD2. J gave up 0 bases and V 0 bases, and 10 bases lay outside the gene matches. The CDR3 has 21 amino acids. Per the germline V gene, CDR1 is SGHVS and CDR2 is FQNEAQ. CDR3 bases: TGTGCCAGCAGCTTAGCGCGTTTCTGGGGACTAGCGGGGGCCTCCTACAATGAGCAGTTCTTC. Amino acids: CASSLARFWGLAGASYNEQFF.

This clone was recorded once. The rearrangement joins TRBV9 to TRBJ2-3; the D gene could be TRBD1 or TRBD2 (6 bases each). This CDR3 is built from 16 residues. Germline lookup yields CDR1 SGDLS and CDR2 YYNGEE. Trimming took 0 bases from V and 1 from J, leaving 12 bases between them. The CDR3 sequence is CASSVAAGGRTDTQYF. The DNA for the CDR3 is TGTGCCAGCAGCGTAGCAGCTGGGGGGCGCACAGATACGCAGTATTTT.

This clone was observed a single time. In DNA, the CDR3 is TGTGCCAGCAGCTTAGTGGCGGGGGGCACAGATACGCAGTATTTT. Translating it yields CASSLVAGGTDTQYF. This chain connects TRBV11-3 to TRBJ2-3, with TRBD2 identical over 7 bases. CDR1 SGHNT and CDR2 YENEEA come from the germline V gene. The CDR3 has 15 amino acids. J gave up 1 base and V 1 base, and 2 bases lay outside the gene matches.

V is TRBV6-5 and J is TRBJ2-2, with D unresolved. Germline V gives CDR1 MNHEY, CDR2 SVGAGI. The CDR3 is 15 residues long. Trimming shortened V by 3 bases and J by 3 bases, and 11 bases separated the two germline ends. CDR3 sequence reads: CASSYKKGYTGELFF. CDR3 coding DNA: TGTGCCAGCAGTTATAAGAAAGGTTACACCGGGGAGCTGTTTTTT.

The DNA of the CDR3 is TGTGCCAGCAGCGGGACAGATCATAATCAGCCCCAGCATTTT. Translation: CASSGTDHNQPQHF. The V and J genes are TRBV6-1 and TRBJ1-5, with 7 bases aligning to TRBD1. The V segment lost 6 bases and the J segment 4 bases; nucleotides outside the gene matches: 6. The CDR3 has 14 residues. Germline V gene sequence: CDR1 MNHNS, CDR2 SASEGT.

The rearrangement uses TRBV5-5 and TRBJ2-1, with 12 bases identical to TRBD1. This CDR3 spans 15 amino acids. Germline V gene lookup returns CDR1 SGHKS and CDR2 YYEKEE (reference sequence). J was trimmed by 9 bases and V by 4 bases; bases with no gene match: 8. The CDR3 nucleotides are TGTGCCAGCAGCATCCGGGACAGGGGGCACAGTGAGCAGTTCTTC. Its protein product is CASSIRDRGHSEQFF. The entire variable domain, with the rest obtained from reference TRBV5-5 and TRBJ2-1, is as follows: DAGVTQSPTHLIKTRGQQVTLRCSPISGHKSVSWYQQVLGQGPQFIFQYYEKEERGRGNFPDRFSARQFPNYSSELNVNALLLGDSALYLCASSIRDRGHSEQFFGPGTRLTVL.

There are a few counts of this clone. This rearrangement joins TRBV4-2 to TRBJ2-3; tentative D call: TRBD1 (6 bases). V shed 5 bases and J shed 3 bases, with 15 bases lying between them. Per the germline V gene, CDR1 is LGHNA and CDR2 is YNFKEQ. The CDR3 runs to 15 residues. The chain's CDR3 is CASSLQGSGTDTQYF. CDR3 sequence (DNA): TGTGCCAGCAGCTTACAGGGTTCGGGGACAGATACGCAGTATTTT.

The chain joins TRBV11-3 to TRBJ2-3; 7 bases align to TRBD1. J was trimmed by 4 bases and V by 1 base; bases with no gene match: 8. Per the germline V gene, CDR1 is SGHNT and CDR2 is YENEEA. The CDR3 length is 16 residues. The CDR3 region has the DNA TGTGCCAGCAGCTTAGGGGACAGCCGATACTCAGATACGCAGTATTTT. This encodes CASSLGDSRYSDTQYF.

This chain uses TRBV6-1 with TRBJ2-1; tentatively, D is TRBD1 (6 bases). Per germline, CDR1 MNHNS and CDR2 SASEGT. V gave up 6 bases and J gave up 7 bases, with 16 bases separating them. CDR3 length: 14 amino acids. The CDR3 spells CASRRQERGNEQFF. The CDR3 coding sequence is TGTGCCAGCAGGAGACAGGAACGAGGGAATGAGCAGTTCTTC.

This chain joins TRBV10-3 and TRBJ1-2; TRBD1 aligns across 12 bases. Germline V gene lookup returns CDR1 ENHRY and CDR2 SYGVKD. V shed 3 bases and J 6 bases; nucleotides not matched to a gene: 5. CDR3 length: 15 amino acids. This chain's CDR3 is CAISEAGTGGNGYTF. Here the CDR3 DNA reads TGTGCCATCAGTGAAGCCGGGACAGGGGGCAATGGCTACACCTTC.

For the CDR3, the DNA is TGTGCCAGCAGCATCGGGACTAGGGGGGATACGCAGTATTTT. It codes for CASSIGTRGDTQYF. The chain uses TRBV9 and TRBJ2-3, with TRBD2 matching over 8 bases. The V gene's germline CDR1 is SGDLS and CDR2 YYNGEE. V was pared by 4 bases and J by 6 bases, with 7 bases of the junction left unmatched. The CDR3 is 14 residues long.

In its sample, this clone was seen a few times. The chain carries TRBV7-2 and TRBJ1-2; D gene ambiguous. V lost 5 bases, J lost 0 bases, and 13 bases lay in between. The germline V gene has CDR1 SGHTA and CDR2 FQGNSA. This CDR3 is 15 amino acids long. CDR3 sequence reads: CASSPGWSANYGYTF. As DNA, the CDR3 is TGTGCCAGCAGCCCGGGCTGGTCAGCTAACTATGGCTACACCTTC.

The chain uses TRBV9 and TRBJ2-3, with D perhaps matching TRBD2 (5 bases). Germline V CDR1 and CDR2: SGDLS, YYNGEE. The V end lost 3 bases, the J end lost 6 bases, and 17 bases lay between the germline ends. This CDR3 has 15 residues. CDR3: CASSERAALQDTQYF. The CDR3 nucleotides are TGTGCCAGCAGCGAGAGGGCTGCACTCCAGGATACGCAGTATTTT.

J is TRBJ2-4 and V is TRBV5-1; 8 nucleotides match TRBD1. This CDR3 spans 17 amino acids. V lost 0 bases, J lost 0 bases, and 5 bases stayed unmatched. Germline V gene sequence: CDR1 SGHRS, CDR2 YFSETQ. The CDR3 sequence is CASSLAQGALAKNIQYF. In DNA form, the CDR3 reads TGCGCCAGCAGCTTGGCCCAGGGGGCCCTAGCCAAAAACATTCAGTACTTC.

In its sample, this clone ranks as medium-sized. This chain links TRBV6-6 with TRBJ1-2, with D unclear. The V gene's germline CDR1 is MNHNY and CDR2 SVGAGI (reference sequence). The CDR3 contains 14 residues. V shed 7 bases and J shed 2 bases, with 14 bases lying between them. The CDR3 is CASTLGPFNYGYTF. CDR3 DNA sequence: TGTGCCAGCACCCTTGGGCCATTCAACTATGGCTACACCTTC.

The V and J genes are TRBV5-6 and TRBJ2-2, with TRBD1 as a possible D gene (6 bases). The CDR3 has 15 residues. From germline, CDR1 is SGHDT and CDR2 YYEEEE. V gave up 0 bases and J gave up 3 bases, with 9 bases separating them. CDR3 sequence: CASSLVQGYTGELFF. The DNA for the CDR3 is TGTGCCAGCAGCTTGGTCCAGGGGTACACCGGGGAGCTGTTTTTT.

A note on this clone: Relative to the germline gene, one junction end is altered; a read error may explain this. The chain employs TRBV11-1 and TRBJ2-7; 9 bases match TRBD1. Germline CDR1 is SGHAT and CDR2 is FQDESV (reference sequence). The CDR3 sequence is 11 residues long. CDR3: CASSFGTGKSF. In DNA form, the CDR3 reads TGTGCCAGCAGCTTCGGGACAGGGAAGTCCTTC. Looking up the rest from reference TRBV11-1 and TRBJ2-7 gives the full variable domain: EAEVAQSPRYKITEKSQAVAFWCDPISGHATLYWYRQILGQGPELLVQFQDESVVDDSQLPKDRFSAERLKGVDSTLKIQPAELGDSAMYLCASSFGTGKSFGPGTRLTVT.

In this sample, this clone turned up a few times. The chain has TRBV6-1 and TRBJ2-2, with a tentative D call TRBD2 (6 bases). Trimming pared 2 bases from V and 11 bases from J, leaving 15 bases between. The CDR3 has 14 residues. Germline V gene sequence: CDR1 MNHNS, CDR2 SASEGT. CDR3 sequence: CASSELYGGVELFF. CDR3 bases: TGTGCCAGCAGTGAACTCTACGGCGGGGTTGAGCTGTTTTTT.